Here is one T cell receptor (beta chain) with its context. Its target is unknown. These data are taken from a study of cytomegalovirus exposure and HLA in healthy donors. Sequencing was performed with immunoSEQ multiplex PCR; in TCRdb, only in-frame clones are kept and a portion is missing. This sample yields about 110,000 clones, of which approximately 85% are seen a single time; about 2.9% belongs to the top ten. Regarding the study as a whole: Reports credit the classifier with highly specific, highly sensitive diagnosis of cytomegalovirus status. It was 164 TCR beta chains that were listed as cytomegalovirus-associated. Researchers reported that three CMV-associated chains were confirmed in vitro as CMV antigen-specific.

From the roughly 110-subject validation cohort, which was separate from the roughly 610-subject first cohort, the donors were drawn. This TCR was sampled from a woman between 18 and 29 years old in good health and CMV-seronegative. The sequenced sample consisted of PBMCs.

The CDR3 DNA sequence: TGTGCCTGGAGTACTTACAGGGGGCGCTACGAGCAGTACTTC. Residues: CAWSTYRGRYEQYF. This chain uses TRBV30 with TRBJ2-7; TRBD1 agrees at 9 bases. With 2 bases clipped from V and 3 bases from J, the junction kept 5 bases outside the gene matches. The CDR3 length is 14 residues. From germline, CDR1 is GTSNPN and CDR2 SVGIG (reference sequence).